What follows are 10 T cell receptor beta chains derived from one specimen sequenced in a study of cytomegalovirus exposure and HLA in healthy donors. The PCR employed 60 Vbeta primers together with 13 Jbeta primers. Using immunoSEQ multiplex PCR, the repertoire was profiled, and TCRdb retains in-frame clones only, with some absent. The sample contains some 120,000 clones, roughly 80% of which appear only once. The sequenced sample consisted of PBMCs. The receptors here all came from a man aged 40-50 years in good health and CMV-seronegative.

The CDR3 coding sequence is TGTGCCAGCAGCCTAGCGGGAGGAAACACAGATACGCAGTATTTT. It codes for CASSLAGGNTDTQYF. The V gene is TRBV2, the J gene TRBJ2-3, with 11 nucleotides matching TRBD2. Unmatched junction bases numbered 4, after V lost 6 bases and J lost 2 bases. Per germline, CDR1 SNHLY and CDR2 FYNNEI. This CDR3 has 15 amino acids.

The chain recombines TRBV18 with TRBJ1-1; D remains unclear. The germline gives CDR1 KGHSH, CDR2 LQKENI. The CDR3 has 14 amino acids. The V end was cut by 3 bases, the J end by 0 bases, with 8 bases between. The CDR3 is CASSPPTLNTEAFF. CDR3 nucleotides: TGTGCCAGCTCACCTCCGACATTGAACACTGAAGCTTTCTTT.

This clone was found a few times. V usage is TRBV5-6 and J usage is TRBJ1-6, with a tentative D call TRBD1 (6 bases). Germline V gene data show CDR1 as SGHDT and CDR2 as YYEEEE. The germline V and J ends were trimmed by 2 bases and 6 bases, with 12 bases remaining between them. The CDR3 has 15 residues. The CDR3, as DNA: TGTGCCAGCAGCTTTTACAGGGTCACTAATTCACCCCTCCACTTT. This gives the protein CASSFYRVTNSPLHF.

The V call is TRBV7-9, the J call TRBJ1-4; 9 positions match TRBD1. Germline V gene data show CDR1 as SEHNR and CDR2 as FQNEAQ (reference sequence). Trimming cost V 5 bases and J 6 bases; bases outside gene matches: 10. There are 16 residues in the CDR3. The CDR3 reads CASSPGTGTVYEKLFF. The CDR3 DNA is TGTGCCAGCAGCCCGGGGACAGGGACGGTTTATGAAAAACTGTTTTTT.

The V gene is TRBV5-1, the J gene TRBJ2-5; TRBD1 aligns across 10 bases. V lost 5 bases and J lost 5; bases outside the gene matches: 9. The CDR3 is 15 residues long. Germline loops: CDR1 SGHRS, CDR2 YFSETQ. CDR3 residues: CASSRGQGVGETQYF. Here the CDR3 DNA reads TGCGCCAGCAGTCGAGGACAGGGGGTGGGGGAGACCCAGTACTTC.

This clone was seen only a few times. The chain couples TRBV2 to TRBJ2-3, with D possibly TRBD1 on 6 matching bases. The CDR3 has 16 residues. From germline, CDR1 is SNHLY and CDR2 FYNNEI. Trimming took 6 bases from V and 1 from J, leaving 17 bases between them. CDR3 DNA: TGTGCCAGCAGCATCAGGGGCGCTCTGGGCACAGATACGCAGTATTTT. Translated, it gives CASSIRGALGTDTQYF.

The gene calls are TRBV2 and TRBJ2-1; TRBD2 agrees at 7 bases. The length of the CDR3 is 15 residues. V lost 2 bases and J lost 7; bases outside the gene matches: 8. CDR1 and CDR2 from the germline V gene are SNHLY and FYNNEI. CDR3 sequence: CASSEPWTRVNEQFF. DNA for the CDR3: TGTGCCAGCAGTGAACCCTGGACTAGGGTGAATGAGCAGTTCTTC.

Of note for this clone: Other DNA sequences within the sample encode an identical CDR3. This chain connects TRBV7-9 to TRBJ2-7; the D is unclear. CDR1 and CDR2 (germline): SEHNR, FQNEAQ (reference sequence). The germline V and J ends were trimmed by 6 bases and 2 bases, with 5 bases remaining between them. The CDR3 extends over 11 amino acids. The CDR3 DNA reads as TGTGCCAGCAGTCCTGCCTACGAGCAGTACTTC. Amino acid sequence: CASSPAYEQYF.

CDR3 protein: CSVSGTGGANTEAFF. The CDR3 DNA reads TGCAGCGTATCCGGGACAGGGGGCGCGAACACTGAAGCTTTCTTT. This chain joins TRBV29-1 and TRBJ1-1; 12 positions match TRBD1. The length of the CDR3 is 15 residues. The J segment lost 1 base and the V segment lost 6 bases, leaving 6 bases of the junction unmatched. Germline-derived CDR1 and CDR2 are SQVTM and ANQGSEA.

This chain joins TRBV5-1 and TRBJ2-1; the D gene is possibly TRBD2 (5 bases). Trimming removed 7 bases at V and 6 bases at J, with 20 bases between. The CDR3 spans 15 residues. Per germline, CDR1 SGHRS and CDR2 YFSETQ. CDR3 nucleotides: TGCGCCAGCGAAGGGAGCCCCTCTAGATCCAATGAGCAGTTCTTC. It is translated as CASEGSPSRSNEQFF.